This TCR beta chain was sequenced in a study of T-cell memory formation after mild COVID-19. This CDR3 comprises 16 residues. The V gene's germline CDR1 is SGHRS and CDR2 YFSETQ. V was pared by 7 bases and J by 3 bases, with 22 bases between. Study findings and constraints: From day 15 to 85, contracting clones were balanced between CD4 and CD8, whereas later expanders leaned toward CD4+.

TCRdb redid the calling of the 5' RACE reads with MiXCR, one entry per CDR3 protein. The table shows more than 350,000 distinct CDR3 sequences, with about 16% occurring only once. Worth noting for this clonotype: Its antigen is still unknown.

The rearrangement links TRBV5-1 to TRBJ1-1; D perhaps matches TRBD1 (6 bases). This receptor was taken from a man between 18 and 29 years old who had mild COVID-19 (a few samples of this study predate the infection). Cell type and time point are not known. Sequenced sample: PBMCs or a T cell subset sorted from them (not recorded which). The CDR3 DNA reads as TGCGCCAGCCGGGGACCACTTACAGGGCGATACACTGAAGCTTTCTTT. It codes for CASRGPLTGRYTEAFF.